The subject of this entry is one T cell receptor beta chain. These data originate in a study of blood T cell repertoires in COVID-19. Study details: Sites in the United States, Italy and Spain provided acute and convalescent COVID-19 samples. The cDNA or gDNA used as material had been derived from T cells, B-cell-depleted T cells, or PBMCs.

Using immunoSEQ multiplex PCR, the repertoire was profiled, and TCRdb retains in-frame clones only, with some absent. This sample has 90,000 to 110,000 clones; 70% to 90% occur once, and the top ten carry 15% to 20%. J was trimmed by 7 bases and V by 3 bases; bases with no gene match: 7. Germline CDR1 reads SGHTA; CDR2 reads FQGNSA. The CDR3 is 15 residues long. The receptor comes from a woman aged 55-70 years with acute or convalescent COVID-19. This rearrangement joins TRBV7-2 to TRBJ2-1; the match to TRBD1 covers 9 bases. The sample was peripheral blood. CDR3 DNA: TGTGCCAGCAGCTTCCCGGGACAGGGAAGGAATGAGCAGTTCTTC. Translated, it gives CASSFPGQGRNEQFF.